These T cell receptor beta chains were read from a single sample in a study of T cell responses to AZD1222 COVID-19 vaccine. Produced via immunoSEQ multiplex PCR; TCRdb's table is partial and in-frame only. The sample lists 120,000 or so clones; around 86% were seen once. The source was peripheral blood, collected 28 days after the second AZD1222 dose. Receptors originate from an adult who received the AZD1222 COVID-19 vaccine. CDR3s include the opening cysteine and the closing phenylalanine or tryptophan. Fields, in order: V gene, D gene, J gene, clone size, CDR3 protein, CDR3 DNA. D genes are given only for firm matches. Where a row states a size, it is once, few, many or the class of an expanded clone; other rows omit it.

V gene: TRBV5-1
D gene: NA
J gene: TRBJ1-4
clone size: few
CDR3 protein: CASSKSPATNEKLFF
CDR3 DNA: TGCGCCAGCAGCAAGTCACCAGCAACTAATGAAAAACTGTTTTTT

V gene: TRBV5-1
D gene: TRBD1
J gene: TRBJ2-3
clone size: NA
CDR3 protein: CASSGDRRGGDTQYF
CDR3 DNA: TGCGCCAGCAGCGGGGACAGGCGGGGTGGAGATACGCAGTATTTT

V gene: TRBV10-1
D gene: TRBD1
J gene: TRBJ2-7
clone size: NA
CDR3 protein: CASSAGQGKTAQYF
CDR3 DNA: TGCGCCAGCAGTGCGGGACAGGGGAAGACTGCGCAGTACTTC

V gene: TRBV6-2/TRBV6-3
D gene: NA
J gene: TRBJ2-5
clone size: NA
CDR3 protein: CASSLRRETQYF
CDR3 DNA: TGTGCCAGCAGTCTACGTCGGGAGACCCAGTACTTC

V gene: TRBV7-2
D gene: TRBD2
J gene: TRBJ2-1
clone size: NA
CDR3 protein: CASSSIREGPAAIKQFF
CDR3 DNA: TGTGCCAGCAGCTCAATTAGGGAGGGTCCCGCCGCAATTAAGCAGTTCTTC

V gene: TRBV4-1
D gene: NA
J gene: TRBJ2-7
clone size: NA
CDR3 protein: CASSYLGAEQYF
CDR3 DNA: TGCGCCAGCAGCTACCTAGGGGCCGAGCAGTACTTC

V gene: TRBV7-8
D gene: NA
J gene: TRBJ1-5
clone size: NA
CDR3 protein: CASSLGVQGYQPQHF
CDR3 DNA: TGTGCCAGCAGCTTAGGGGTACAGGGATATCAGCCCCAGCATTTT

V gene: TRBV6-5
D gene: NA
J gene: TRBJ2-5
clone size: NA
CDR3 protein: CASSGGPSAETQYF
CDR3 DNA: TGTGCCAGCAGCGGGGGGCCCTCTGCGGAGACCCAGTACTTC

V gene: TRBV6-5
D gene: TRBD2
J gene: TRBJ2-2
clone size: NA
CDR3 protein: CASKPGLANTGELFF
CDR3 DNA: TGTGCCAGCAAACCGGGACTAGCTAACACCGGGGAGCTGTTTTTT

V gene: TRBV3-1/TRBV3-2
D gene: NA
J gene: TRBJ1-1
clone size: NA
CDR3 protein: CASSLSSGGNTEAFF
CDR3 DNA: TGTGCCAGCAGCCTAAGCTCTGGTGGGAACACTGAAGCTTTCTTT

V gene: TRBV28
D gene: TRBD2
J gene: TRBJ2-5
clone size: NA
CDR3 protein: CASSSPGLAKETQYF
CDR3 DNA: TGTGCCAGCAGTTCTCCGGGACTAGCGAAAGAGACCCAGTACTTC

V gene: TRBV5-1
D gene: NA
J gene: TRBJ1-2
clone size: NA
CDR3 protein: CASSFKQGGGYTF
CDR3 DNA: TGCGCCAGCAGCTTCAAACAGGGAGGTGGCTACACCTTC

V gene: TRBV6-5
D gene: NA
J gene: TRBJ1-2
clone size: NA
CDR3 protein: CASSLQSTNYGYTF
CDR3 DNA: TGTGCCAGCAGTTTACAAAGCACTAACTATGGCTACACCTTC

V gene: TRBV6-5
D gene: TRBD1
J gene: TRBJ1-5
clone size: NA
CDR3 protein: CASSSSPTGRDQPQHF
CDR3 DNA: TGTGCCAGCAGTTCCTCACCGACAGGGAGAGATCAGCCCCAGCATTTT

V gene: TRBV18
D gene: NA
J gene: TRBJ1-1
clone size: NA
CDR3 protein: CASSPPFLGVSAEAFF
CDR3 DNA: TGTGCCAGCTCACCACCGTTTTTAGGGGTTTCCGCTGAAGCTTTCTTT

V gene: TRBV28
D gene: NA
J gene: TRBJ1-5
clone size: NA
CDR3 protein: CASSLLGGLNQPQHF
CDR3 DNA: TGTGCCAGCAGTTTATTAGGGGGGCTAAATCAGCCCCAGCATTTT

V gene: TRBV7-9
D gene: NA
J gene: TRBJ1-1
clone size: NA
CDR3 protein: CASSLFWGNGTFF
CDR3 DNA: NA

V gene: TRBV7-9
D gene: NA
J gene: TRBJ1-3
clone size: NA
CDR3 protein: CASSELAASSGNTIYF
CDR3 DNA: TGTGCCAGCAGCGAACTGGCAGCGAGCTCTGGAAACACCATATATTTT

V gene: TRBV5-6
D gene: TRBD2
J gene: TRBJ2-5
clone size: NA
CDR3 protein: CASSLGSSGAQETQYF
CDR3 DNA: TGTGCCAGCAGCTTGGGGTCTAGCGGGGCGCAAGAGACCCAGTACTTC

V gene: TRBV29-1
D gene: TRBD1
J gene: TRBJ2-7
clone size: NA
CDR3 protein: CSAWDSNYEQYF
CDR3 DNA: TGCAGCGCTTGGGACAGTAACTACGAGCAGTACTTC

V gene: TRBV15
D gene: NA
J gene: TRBJ2-2
clone size: NA
CDR3 protein: CATSRSPVQTNTGELFF
CDR3 DNA: TGTGCCACCAGCAGATCCCCTGTGCAGACGAACACCGGGGAGCTGTTTTTT

V gene: TRBV4-3
D gene: NA
J gene: TRBJ2-4
clone size: NA
CDR3 protein: CASSQDAGHKNIQYF
CDR3 DNA: TGCGCCAGCAGCCAAGATGCAGGACACAAAAACATTCAGTACTTC

V gene: TRBV5-1
D gene: NA
J gene: TRBJ1-4
clone size: few
CDR3 protein: CASSLGLGQPATNEKLFF
CDR3 DNA: TGCGCCAGCAGCTTGGGTCTTGGACAACCTGCAACTAATGAAAAACTGTTTTTT

V gene: TRBV6-6
D gene: TRBD2
J gene: TRBJ2-1
clone size: NA
CDR3 protein: CASSDTSGALNEQFF
CDR3 DNA: TGTGCCAGCAGTGATACTAGCGGGGCCTTGAATGAGCAGTTCTTC

V gene: TRBV7-2
D gene: NA
J gene: TRBJ1-2
clone size: NA
CDR3 protein: CASTLGGVRGYTF
CDR3 DNA: TGTGCCAGCACCTTAGGTGGGGTCCGGGGCTACACCTTC

V gene: TRBV7-3
D gene: NA
J gene: TRBJ1-2
clone size: NA
CDR3 protein: CASSLVPAGYGYTF
CDR3 DNA: TGTGCTAGCAGCTTAGTTCCCGCCGGCTATGGCTACACCTTC

V gene: TRBV5-6
D gene: NA
J gene: TRBJ1-3
clone size: once
CDR3 protein: CASSFLSSGNTIYF
CDR3 DNA: TGTGCCAGCAGCTTCCTGAGTTCTGGAAACACCATATATTTT

V gene: TRBV10-1
D gene: NA
J gene: TRBJ2-7
clone size: once
CDR3 protein: CASSESTSGYEQYF
CDR3 DNA: TGCGCCAGCAGTGAGTCTACATCTGGATACGAGCAGTACTTC

V gene: TRBV11-3
D gene: TRBD2
J gene: TRBJ2-5
clone size: NA
CDR3 protein: CASSLRGGPETQYF
CDR3 DNA: TGTGCCAGCAGCTTACGGGGGGGACCAGAGACCCAGTACTTC

V gene: TRBV4-2
D gene: NA
J gene: TRBJ2-2
clone size: NA
CDR3 protein: CASSHGGWDGELFF
CDR3 DNA: TGTGCCAGCAGCCATGGCGGGTGGGACGGGGAGCTGTTTTTT

V gene: TRBV9
D gene: NA
J gene: TRBJ1-3
clone size: NA
CDR3 protein: CASSPHTGWGDTIYF
CDR3 DNA: TGTGCCAGCAGCCCACACACCGGATGGGGGGACACCATATATTTT

V gene: TRBV9
D gene: TRBD1
J gene: TRBJ2-7
clone size: NA
CDR3 protein: CASSPHAGTGMGEQYF
CDR3 DNA: TGTGCCAGCAGCCCCCACGCCGGGACAGGGATGGGCGAGCAGTACTTC

V gene: TRBV7-6
D gene: NA
J gene: TRBJ1-5
clone size: NA
CDR3 protein: CASSPSITSNQPQHF
CDR3 DNA: TGTGCCAGCAGCCCATCGATTACTAGCAATCAGCCCCAGCATTTT

V gene: TRBV6-2/TRBV6-3
D gene: NA
J gene: TRBJ2-5
clone size: NA
CDR3 protein: CASSARGKPQETQYF
CDR3 DNA: TGTGCCAGCAGTGCTCGGGGGAAACCACAAGAGACCCAGTACTTC

V gene: TRBV4-1
D gene: NA
J gene: TRBJ1-5
clone size: NA
CDR3 protein: CASSQDGGNQPQHF
CDR3 DNA: TGCGCCAGCAGCCAAGACGGGGGGAATCAGCCCCAGCATTTT

V gene: TRBV27
D gene: TRBD1
J gene: TRBJ1-1
clone size: NA
CDR3 protein: CASSLGAGGTEAFF
CDR3 DNA: TGTGCCAGCAGTTTAGGGGCAGGGGGCACTGAAGCTTTCTTT

V gene: TRBV2
D gene: TRBD2
J gene: TRBJ2-3
clone size: NA
CDR3 protein: CANGASGGMDTQYF
CDR3 DNA: TGTGCTAACGGGGCTAGCGGGGGTATGGATACGCAGTATTTT

V gene: TRBV19
D gene: NA
J gene: TRBJ2-5
clone size: NA
CDR3 protein: CASRLRHVEETQYF
CDR3 DNA: TGTGCCAGTCGCCTCCGACACGTGGAGGAGACCCAGTACTTC

V gene: TRBV30
D gene: NA
J gene: TRBJ1-1
clone size: few
CDR3 protein: CAWSGFSSTEAFF
CDR3 DNA: TGTGCCTGGAGTGGGTTCTCGTCCACTGAAGCTTTCTTT

V gene: TRBV9
D gene: NA
J gene: TRBJ2-1
clone size: NA
CDR3 protein: CASSRGAGAPYNEQFF
CDR3 DNA: TGTGCCAGCAGCCGCGGGGCGGGGGCCCCATACAATGAGCAGTTCTTC

V gene: TRBV18
D gene: NA
J gene: TRBJ1-2
clone size: NA
CDR3 protein: CASSPRTSSGGYTF
CDR3 DNA: TGTGCCAGCTCACCACGGACCTCTTCAGGGGGCTACACCTTC

V gene: TRBV14
D gene: TRBD2
J gene: TRBJ2-5
clone size: once
CDR3 protein: CASSQLGGGASRETQYF
CDR3 DNA: TGTGCCAGCAGCCAACTGGGCGGGGGGGCATCGCGAGAGACCCAGTACTTC

V gene: TRBV5-3
D gene: TRBD1
J gene: TRBJ2-6
clone size: NA
CDR3 protein: CARSATGNSGANVLTF
CDR3 DNA: TGTGCCAGAAGCGCGACAGGGAATTCTGGGGCCAACGTCCTGACTTTC

V gene: TRBV5-1
D gene: NA
J gene: TRBJ2-1
clone size: NA
CDR3 protein: CASSLMGAGYNEQFF
CDR3 DNA: TGCGCCAGCAGCTTGATGGGAGCTGGCTACAATGAGCAGTTCTTC

V gene: TRBV2
D gene: TRBD1
J gene: TRBJ1-6
clone size: NA
CDR3 protein: CASSPNRGGNSPLHF
CDR3 DNA: TGTGCCAGCAGTCCGAACAGGGGAGGCAATTCACCCCTCCACTTT

V gene: TRBV4-2
D gene: NA
J gene: TRBJ1-1
clone size: NA
CDR3 protein: CASSLNGMNTEAFF
CDR3 DNA: TGTGCCAGCAGCCTTAACGGGATGAACACTGAAGCTTTCTTT

V gene: TRBV19
D gene: NA
J gene: TRBJ2-4
clone size: NA
CDR3 protein: CASSIDRGARNIQYF
CDR3 DNA: TGTGCCAGTAGTATAGACCGGGGGGCTCGGAACATTCAGTACTTC

V gene: TRBV19
D gene: NA
J gene: TRBJ2-1
clone size: NA
CDR3 protein: CASRTGSGAYNEQFF
CDR3 DNA: TGTGCCAGTAGAACAGGGTCCGGGGCCTACAATGAGCAGTTCTTC